Below, 20 T cell receptor beta chains from the same sample are listed, as sequenced in a study of a mutant IDH1 vaccine in newly diagnosed glioma. The time point denotes: week 35, safety follow-up. Vaccination comprised doses that each held 300 ug of mutant IDH1 20-mer peptide, plus topical imiquimod. Assay used: immunoSEQ multiplex PCR; TCRdb lists only in-frame clones, some missing. Here the sample spans more than 55,000 clones, approximately 81% being singletons. No antigen has been identified for these receptors. The sample was PBMCs, taken from a glioma patient whose treatment included an IDH1 peptide vaccine. The receptors here all came from a man aged 25 to 40 with glioma.

This clone turned up a few times. J is TRBJ2-7 and V is TRBV4-2; 9 bases match TRBD1. J was trimmed by 5 bases and V by 4 bases; bases with no gene match: 9. The CDR3 consists of 15 residues. Germline loops: CDR1 LGHNA, CDR2 YNFKEQ. This CDR3 reads CASSLSGDRVNEQYF. Written as DNA, the CDR3 is TGTGCCAGCAGCCTCAGTGGGGACAGGGTGAACGAGCAGTACTTC.

The V gene is TRBV7-2, the J gene TRBJ1-2, with a possible D match to TRBD1 (5 bases). The length of the CDR3 is 14 residues. Deletions cut 5 bases from V and 8 bases from J, with 18 bases between. Germline V gene sequence: CDR1 SGHTA, CDR2 FQGNSA. For the CDR3, the DNA is TGTGCCAGCAGCCGCGACAGACGGACCCCGGGCTACACCTTC. It specifies CASSRDRRTPGYTF. Together with reference TRBV7-2 and TRBJ1-2, the CDR3 gives the full variable domain: GAGVSQSPSNKVTEKGKDVELRCDPISGHTALYWYRQSLGQGLEFLIYFQGNSAPDKSGLPSDRFSAERTGGSVSTLTIQRTQQEDSAVYLCASSRDRRTPGYTFGSGTRLTVV.

Note on this clone: Other DNA sequences in this specimen translate into the identical CDR3. The rearrangement uses TRBV5-1 and TRBJ2-1; tentatively, D is TRBD1 (6 bases). This CDR3 comprises 12 residues. Trimming cost V 2 bases and J 9 bases, with 9 bases left between them. CDR1 and CDR2 from the germline V gene are SGHRS and YFSETQ. The CDR3 nucleotides are TGCGCCAGCAGCTTATCAGGGGCTGAGCAGTTCTTC. It yields the protein CASSLSGAEQFF.

V gene TRBV5-1 combines with J gene TRBJ2-1, with D hard to call. V was cut by 0 bases and J by 9 bases, with 13 bases left in between. Germline values: CDR1 SGHRS, CDR2 YFSETQ. This CDR3 region has 14 residues. The CDR3 spells CASSLGGQWTEQFF. CDR3 nucleotides: TGCGCCAGCAGCTTGGGGGGTCAGTGGACTGAGCAGTTCTTC. The variable domain in full, with the rest retrieved from reference TRBV5-1 and TRBJ2-1, is KAGVTQTPRYLIKTRGQQVTLSCSPISGHRSVSWYQQTPGQGLQFLFEYFSETQRNKGNFPGRFSGRQFSNSRSEMNVSTLELGDSALYLCASSLGGQWTEQFFGPGTRLTVL.

This clone was counted a few times. The chain is built from TRBV6-1 and TRBJ1-1; D gene uncertain. The germline CDR1 and CDR2 sequences are MNHNS and SASEGT. The CDR3 covers 13 residues. V was cut by 7 bases and J by 3 bases, with 12 bases left in between. CDR3 amino acids: CASTRNTDTEAFF. DNA of the CDR3: TGTGCCAGCACCAGAAACACAGACACTGAAGCTTTCTTT.

The rearrangement joins TRBV7-8 to TRBJ1-4, with D possibly being TRBD1 (5 bases). Germline V gene lookup returns CDR1 SGHVS and CDR2 FQNEAQ. CDR3 length: 15 residues. The germline V and J ends were trimmed by 1 base and 7 bases, with 13 bases remaining between them. The CDR3 reads CASSLGWQGSEKLFF. The DNA of the CDR3 is TGTGCCAGCAGCTTAGGGTGGCAGGGTAGTGAAAAACTGTTTTTT.

The chain combines TRBV6-4 with TRBJ1-5, with no clear D. The CDR3 is 13 residues long. Germline V lookup: CDR1 MRHNA, CDR2 SNTAGT. CDR3 in DNA: TGTGCTAAATGGGGTCGTCGCAATCAGCCCCAGCATTTT. Its translation is CAKWGRRNQPQHF.

V is TRBV13 and J is TRBJ2-7; 7 bases match TRBD1. Germline CDR1 and CDR2: PRHDT and FYEKMQ (reference sequence). V shed 5 bases, J shed 3 bases, and the junction held 4 bases outside the gene matches. The CDR3 extends over 13 amino acids. This CDR3 reads CASSRQGDYEQYF. CDR3 bases: TGTGCCAGCAGCAGACAGGGTGACTACGAGCAGTACTTC. The full variable domain, in which reference TRBV13 and TRBJ2-7 provide the parts outside the CDR3, is AAGVIQSPRHLIKEKRETATLKCYPIPRHDTVYWYQQGPGQDPQFLISFYEKMQSDKGSIPDRFSAQQFSDYHSELNMSSLELGDSALYFCASSRQGDYEQYFGPGTRLTVT.

The rearrangement joins TRBV6-5 to TRBJ1-2; D gene ambiguous. CDR1 is MNHEY, CDR2 SVGAGI, per germline. Trimming removed 6 bases from V and 2 bases from J, with 10 bases in between. The length of the CDR3 is 13 residues. The CDR3 region has the DNA TGTGCCAGCAGCGAACTTGTAAACTATGGCTACACCTTC. As protein: CASSELVNYGYTF.

The J gene is TRBJ2-4, the V gene TRBV28, with 9 bases that match TRBD2. Per germline, CDR1 MDHEN and CDR2 SYDVKM. The CDR3 is 13 residues long. J lost 6 bases, V lost 6 bases, and 3 bases had no gene match. Written as DNA, the CDR3 is TGTGCCAGCAGGGGGACTAGCACAAACATTCAGTACTTC. It codes for CASRGTSTNIQYF.

The rearrangement joins TRBV4-1 to TRBJ2-1, with D perhaps being TRBD1 or TRBD2 (5 bases each). The CDR3 contains 13 residues. Germline V gene data show CDR1 as MGHRA and CDR2 as YSYEKL. Trimming left V 3 bases short and J 10 bases short, with 13 bases between. CDR3 DNA: TGCGCCAGCAGCCAGGGACCGGTTCTGGAGCAGTTCTTC. This encodes CASSQGPVLEQFF.

The rearrangement joins TRBV5-1 to TRBJ2-1; 7 bases match TRBD2. The CDR3 has 14 residues. V gave up 0 bases and J gave up 10 bases; unmatched junction bases: 7. The germline gives CDR1 SGHRS, CDR2 YFSETQ. For the CDR3, the DNA is TGCGCCAGCAGCTTGGCGTTGGCGGGGGAGGAGCAGTTCTTC. It codes for CASSLALAGEEQFF. The full variable domain, with the rest looked up from reference TRBV5-1 and TRBJ2-1, is KAGVTQTPRYLIKTRGQQVTLSCSPISGHRSVSWYQQTPGQGLQFLFEYFSETQRNKGNFPGRFSGRQFSNSRSEMNVSTLELGDSALYLCASSLALAGEEQFFGPGTRLTVL.

This chain connects TRBV28 to TRBJ1-2; D uncertain. This CDR3 has 15 amino acids. Germline V lookup: CDR1 MDHEN, CDR2 SYDVKM. The germline V and J ends were trimmed by 3 bases and 1 base, with 12 bases remaining between them. CDR3 nucleotide sequence: TGTGCCAGCAGTTTTCGGAGCCGAGTTAACTATGGCTACACCTTC. Translated, it gives CASSFRSRVNYGYTF.

V is TRBV10-3 and J is TRBJ1-1; no clear D. V was trimmed by 1 base and J by 0 bases, leaving 12 bases between them. The CDR3 has 16 amino acids. Germline CDR1 ENHRY, CDR2 SYGVKD. CDR3 coding DNA: TGTGCCATCAGTGAGTTCCCAGCAGAATTGAACACTGAAGCTTTCTTT. This encodes CAISEFPAELNTEAFF.

The chain uses TRBV11-3 and TRBJ1-1, with TRBD1 matching 11 bases. The length of the CDR3 is 14 residues. Germline loops: CDR1 SGHNT, CDR2 YENEEA. V shed 4 bases and J 4 bases; nucleotides not matched to a gene: 2. CDR3 in amino acids: CASSSDRGPTEAFF. CDR3 DNA: TGTGCCAGCAGCTCGGACAGGGGGCCCACTGAAGCTTTCTTT.

The chain recombines TRBV19 with TRBJ2-7, with a weak D call TRBD1 (6 bases). The V gene lost 7 bases and the J gene lost 5 bases, with 18 bases spanning the gap. The CDR3 totals 14 residues. CDR1 is LNHDA and CDR2 is SQIVND in the germline V gene (reference sequence). CDR3 coding DNA: TGTGCCAGTAACCCGGCCACAGGGTTCCACGAGCAGTACTTC. As protein: CASNPATGFHEQYF.

V gene TRBV2 combines with J gene TRBJ2-5; possibly TRBD2 for D (7 bases). There are 19 residues in the CDR3. CDR1 is SNHLY and CDR2 is FYNNEI in the germline V gene. Trimming stripped 5 bases from V and 1 base from J, with 26 bases between. CDR3 in amino acids: CASSLFRGGLGGPQETQYF. In DNA form, the CDR3 reads TGTGCCAGCAGTCTATTCCGGGGAGGGCTGGGGGGCCCCCAAGAGACCCAGTACTTC.

The chain links TRBV4-1 to TRBJ2-1; 9 bases are shared with TRBD2. Per germline, CDR1 MGHRA and CDR2 YSYEKL. V shed 1 base and J 4 bases; nucleotides not matched to a gene: 2. The CDR3 length is 15 residues. DNA of the CDR3: TGCGCCAGCAGCCAAGTAGCGGGGGAGTACAATGAGCAGTTCTTC. Protein: CASSQVAGEYNEQFF.

The CDR3 DNA reads as TGTGCCAGCAGCCAAGAACTCGTGCTGGGTGAGCAGTTCTTC. Its protein is CASSQELVLGEQFF. V and J are TRBV14 and TRBJ2-1; no definite D call. Germline CDR1 reads SGHDN; CDR2 reads FVKESK. V was pared by 0 bases and J by 9 bases, with 12 bases between. The CDR3 sequence is 14 residues long.

This rearrangement joins TRBV5-1 to TRBJ1-2; 7 bases fit TRBD1. Germline CDR1 reads SGHRS; CDR2 reads YFSETQ. There are 14 residues in the CDR3. Losses at the gene ends were 3 bases for V and 5 bases for J; bases not matched to a gene: 7. The CDR3 here is CASSSTGQQYGYTF. The CDR3 nucleotides read TGCGCCAGCAGCTCCACGGGACAGCAGTATGGCTACACCTTC.